This entry lists 21 T cell receptor beta chains sequenced from one sample in a study of blood T cells in healthy people across ages. The use of a sample-barcoded 5' primer and a J-beta primer mix characterized a second PCR of about 6 to 11 cycles. TCRdb processed the 5' RACE reads anew with MiXCR; each CDR3 protein has one entry. The data contain 850,000 to 1,000,000 distinct CDR3 sequences, roughly 52% of them singletons. The source material was blood. These receptors were collected from a man younger than 40 in good health.

This chain connects TRBV4-2 to TRBJ2-3; 7 bases align to TRBD1. CDR1 LGHNA and CDR2 YNFKEQ come from the germline V gene. Trimming removed 0 bases from V and 9 bases from J; junction bases left unmatched: 12. The CDR3 loop spans 16 amino acids. The CDR3 DNA reads as TGTGCCAGCAGCCAAGATACAGGGACAGCGTCAAGGACGCAGTATTTT. This translates into CASSQDTGTASRTQYF.

The CDR3 bases are TGCGCCAGCAGCCACGTGGACAGGCCGAGTTCCCTCCACTTT. Its protein is CASSHVDRPSSLHF. The chain is built from TRBV4-1 and TRBJ1-6; TRBD1 matches 7 bases. The CDR3 consists of 14 residues. CDR1 and CDR2 (germline): MGHRA, YSYEKL. The ends lost 3 bases at V and 14 bases at J; junction bases unmatched: 10.

The CDR3 spells CSATSGGRTDEQYF. CDR3 sequence (DNA): TGCAGTGCGACTAGCGGGGGACGAACCGACGAGCAGTACTTC. The chain has TRBV20-1 and TRBJ2-7, with 12 bases lining up with TRBD2. The CDR3 loop spans 14 amino acids. Germline-derived CDR1 and CDR2 are DFQATT and SNEGSKA (reference sequence). Trimming cost V 6 bases and J 5 bases; bases outside gene matches: 8.

The chain recombines TRBV20-1 with TRBJ1-5, with D possibly being TRBD1 (6 bases). Germline CDR1 is DFQATT and CDR2 is SNEGSKA (reference sequence). This CDR3 is 14 amino acids long. V shed 6 bases and J shed 3 bases, with 15 bases lying between them. The CDR3 DNA reads as TGCAGTGCGGTCGGGACACTCCTCAATCAGCCCCAGCATTTT. It yields the protein CSAVGTLLNQPQHF.

The CDR3 here is CASSDSGGAGNEQFF. The DNA for the CDR3 is TGTGCCAGCAGTGACTCCGGGGGGGCGGGCAATGAGCAGTTCTTC. This chain links TRBV6-4 with TRBJ2-1, with 8 bases identical to TRBD2. J was trimmed by 6 bases and V by 0 bases; bases with no gene match: 4. Germline V CDR1 and CDR2: MRHNA, SNTAGT. The CDR3 loop spans 15 amino acids.

This clonotype appeared a single time. Sequence at one end of the junction differs from germline and may be a read error. The chain is built from TRBV2 and TRBJ2-6; D unclear. This CDR3 contains 16 residues. From germline, CDR1 is SNHLY and CDR2 FYNNEI. CDR3 coding DNA: TGTACCAGCAGTGAAGCACCGCCCTCTGGGGCCAACGTCCTGACTTTC. Residues: CTSSEAPPSGANVLTF.

This clonotype was detected ten times or more. The rearrangement uses TRBV7-2 and TRBJ1-5; D gene ambiguous. Germline assignment: CDR1 SGHTA and CDR2 FQGNSA. Trimming took 5 bases from V and 2 from J, leaving 10 bases between them. The CDR3 spans 14 residues. The CDR3 loop reads CASSQLARNQPQHF. The CDR3 DNA reads as TGTGCCAGCAGCCAACTAGCGCGCAATCAGCCCCAGCATTTT.

This CDR3 reads CASSQVTDRAATEAFF. CDR3 DNA sequence: TGCGCCAGCAGCCAAGTGACCGACAGGGCCGCCACTGAAGCTTTCTTT. This chain connects TRBV4-1 to TRBJ1-1; 7 nucleotides line up with TRBD1. Trimming removed 1 base from V and 4 bases from J; junction bases left unmatched: 9. CDR3 length: 16 residues. CDR1 MGHRA and CDR2 YSYEKL come from the germline V gene.

The sample holds a few counts of this clonotype. The chain employs TRBV27 and TRBJ2-5; 8 bases are shared with TRBD1. The CDR3 runs 14 residues. V was clipped by 3 bases and J by 5 bases; unmatched bases: 5. Germline V lookup: CDR1 MNHEY, CDR2 SMNVEV (reference sequence). CDR3 DNA sequence: TGTGCCAGCAGTTTCGACAGGGGCCAGGAGACCCAGTACTTC. Translated, it gives CASSFDRGQETQYF.

The J gene is TRBJ2-4, the V gene TRBV7-6, with D hard to call. TRBJ2-7 explains the end of the DNA better; the J call may be wrong. Germline lookup yields CDR1 SGHVS and CDR2 FNYEAQ. This CDR3 has 14 amino acids. The chain's CDR3 is CASSLGPEDYEQYF. The CDR3 DNA follows: TGTGCCAGCAGCTTAGGTCCAGAGGACTACGAGCAGTACTTC.

This clonotype showed up many times. The gene calls are TRBV29-1 and TRBJ2-3; D not certain. The CDR3 contains 11 residues. Germline V gene lookup returns CDR1 SQVTM and CDR2 ANQGSEA. V was pared by 4 bases and J by 4 bases, with 6 bases between. The CDR3 DNA follows: TGCAGCGTTGTACGAGCAGATACGCAGTATTTT. This encodes CSVVRADTQYF.

The chain couples TRBV6-2 or TRBV6-3 to TRBJ2-5, with no clear D. Trimming took 7 bases from V and 11 from J, leaving 26 bases between them. This CDR3 is 15 amino acids long. The germline gives CDR1 MNHEY, CDR2 SVGEGT. The CDR3 reads CASTAPGGSYNEQYF. In nucleotides, the CDR3 is TGTGCCAGCACCGCACCTGGCGGCTCCTACAATGAGCAGTACTTC.

The V and J genes are TRBV27 and TRBJ2-7, with 8 bases lining up with TRBD1. The CDR3 extends over 15 amino acids. CDR1 is MNHEY and CDR2 is SMNVEV in the germline V gene (reference sequence). Trimming at V came to 3 bases and at J to 4 bases, leaving 8 bases not matched to a gene. CDR3 sequence (DNA): TGTGCCAGCAGTTTCGACAGGGGAACCCAGTACGAGCAGTACTTC. This gives the protein CASSFDRGTQYEQYF.

V usage is TRBV15 and J usage is TRBJ1-6; 7 nucleotides agree with TRBD1. V gave up 0 bases and J gave up 0 bases; unmatched junction bases: 5. CDR1 is LNHNV, CDR2 YYDKDF, per germline (reference sequence). The CDR3 sequence is 18 residues long. For the CDR3, the DNA is TGTGCCACCAGCAGAGACGGGGACAGCAGCTCCTATAATTCACCCCTCCACTTT. Protein product: CATSRDGDSSSYNSPLHF. The entire variable domain, with the rest obtained from reference TRBV15 and TRBJ1-6, is as follows: DAMVIQNPRYQVTQFGKPVTLSCSQTLNHNVMYWYQQKSSQAPKLLFHYYDKDFNNEADTPDNFQSRRPNTSFCFLDIRSPGLGDTAMYLCATSRDGDSSSYNSPLHFGNGTRLTVT.

Only a few counts were recorded for this clonotype. This chain joins TRBV28 and TRBJ2-3, with D unclear. Germline CDR1 is MDHEN and CDR2 is SYDVKM. This CDR3 comprises 14 residues. The V and J ends lost 2 bases and 0 bases respectively, with 6 bases between them. The CDR3 nucleotides read TGTGCCAGCAGTTTACCGGTTAGCACAGATACGCAGTATTTT. Residues: CASSLPVSTDTQYF.

The rearrangement uses TRBV5-1 and TRBJ2-7; D tentatively reads TRBD1 or TRBD2 (5 bases each). Germline assignment: CDR1 SGHRS and CDR2 YFSETQ. This CDR3 contains 15 residues. V lost 3 bases and J 7 bases, leaving 20 bases between the germline ends. The CDR3 spells CASSWDPASYNEQYF. Written as DNA, the CDR3 is TGCGCCAGCAGCTGGGACCCTGCCTCCTACAATGAGCAGTACTTC.

The V and J genes are TRBV7-9 and TRBJ2-7; 9 positions match TRBD2. The germline V gene encodes CDR1 SEHNR and CDR2 FQNEAQ (reference sequence). The CDR3 is made up of 17 amino acids. J was trimmed by 3 bases and V by 5 bases; bases with no gene match: 14. CDR3 sequence reads: CASSQRLAGTVVYEQYF. The CDR3 coding sequence is TGTGCCAGCAGCCAGAGGCTAGCGGGGACCGTGGTCTACGAGCAGTACTTC.

The rearrangement uses TRBV5-1 and TRBJ2-1, with 9 bases matching TRBD1. Germline V gene lookup returns CDR1 SGHRS and CDR2 YFSETQ. The V segment lost 4 bases and the J segment 2 bases; nucleotides outside the gene matches: 7. The CDR3 sequence is 16 residues long. As DNA, the CDR3 is TGCGCCAGCAGCCCGCTTGGGACAGGGCCCTACAATGAGCAGTTCTTC. Amino acid sequence: CASSPLGTGPYNEQFF.

To note about this clonotype: The junction differs from germline at one of its ends, possibly a read error. The genes are TRBV15 and TRBJ2-3, with 7 bases matching TRBD2. CDR3 size: 16 residues. Looked up from germline, CDR1 is LNHNV and CDR2 is YYDKDF (reference sequence). Here the CDR3 reads CATSRDRSGATDTRYF. The DNA of the CDR3 is TGTGCCACCAGCAGAGATCGAAGCGGGGCGACAGATACGCGGTATTTT.

The genes are TRBV7-2 and TRBJ2-1; 12 bases agree with TRBD2. This CDR3 is 16 amino acids long. The V gene end was trimmed by 4 bases and the J gene end by 5 bases; junction bases not matched to a gene: 6. Germline CDR1 is SGHTA and CDR2 is FQGNSA. The CDR3 DNA follows: TGTGCCAGCAGCTCTAGCGGGGGGGCCCTCGACAATGAGCAGTTCTTC. Translated, it gives CASSSSGGALDNEQFF.

For the CDR3, the DNA is TGCGCCAGCAGCTTGGCCTTGGGCGGCGACACGGATACGCAGTATTTT. Residues: CASSLALGGDTDTQYF. This chain joins TRBV5-1 and TRBJ2-3; no clear D. The germline CDR1 and CDR2 sequences are SGHRS and YFSETQ. V was shortened by 0 bases and J by 6 bases, with 17 bases between the two germline ends. This CDR3 region has 16 residues.